The TCR beta chain under discussion was sequenced for a study of blood T cell repertoires in COVID-19. Overall study context: Whether acute or convalescent, the COVID-19 samples came from the United States, Italy and Spain. Sample material is recorded as cDNA or gDNA derived from T cells, B-cell-depleted T cells, or PBMCs.

This clone has only a few counts. Per the authors' pipeline: Cell counts per sample came from amplifying reference gene primers. Method: immunoSEQ multiplex PCR; TCRdb's copy keeps in-frame clones and lacks some. From that table come the V and J calls and clone size; the DNA was used to work out D and trimming. The data contain over 300,000 clones, around 91% of them seen just once; the ten biggest clones take up roughly 6.8%. The CDR3 runs 17 residues. V was cut by 3 bases and J by 0 bases, with 15 bases left in between. CDR1 and CDR2 from the germline V gene are LNHDA and SQIVND (reference sequence).

The sample consisted of peripheral blood. This chain links TRBV19 with TRBJ1-5; D not certain. This receptor was taken from a man aged 18 to 29 with active or convalescent COVID-19. In DNA form, the CDR3 reads TGTGCCAGTAGTATTGAGAAGTCACGTTATAGCAATCAGCCCCAGCATTTT. It codes for CASSIEKSRYSNQPQHF.